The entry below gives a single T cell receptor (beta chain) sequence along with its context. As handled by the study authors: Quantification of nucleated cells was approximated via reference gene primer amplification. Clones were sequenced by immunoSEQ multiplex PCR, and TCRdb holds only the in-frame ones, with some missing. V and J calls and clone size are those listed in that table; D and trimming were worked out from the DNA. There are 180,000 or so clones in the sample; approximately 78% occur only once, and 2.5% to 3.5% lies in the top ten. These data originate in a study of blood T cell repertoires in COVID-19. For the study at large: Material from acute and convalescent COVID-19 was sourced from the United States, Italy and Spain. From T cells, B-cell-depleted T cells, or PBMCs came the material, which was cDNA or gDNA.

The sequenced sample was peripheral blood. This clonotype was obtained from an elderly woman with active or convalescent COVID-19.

The DNA for the CDR3 is TGTGCCAGCAGCCCAGGGGTCGCTGGCTACACCTTC. This gives the protein CASSPGVAGYTF. This chain uses TRBV5-6 with TRBJ1-2; TRBD1 is a possible D gene (6 bases). The CDR3 totals 12 residues. V was shortened by 4 bases and J by 7 bases, with 11 bases between the two germline ends. Looked up from germline, CDR1 is SGHDT and CDR2 is YYEEEE.